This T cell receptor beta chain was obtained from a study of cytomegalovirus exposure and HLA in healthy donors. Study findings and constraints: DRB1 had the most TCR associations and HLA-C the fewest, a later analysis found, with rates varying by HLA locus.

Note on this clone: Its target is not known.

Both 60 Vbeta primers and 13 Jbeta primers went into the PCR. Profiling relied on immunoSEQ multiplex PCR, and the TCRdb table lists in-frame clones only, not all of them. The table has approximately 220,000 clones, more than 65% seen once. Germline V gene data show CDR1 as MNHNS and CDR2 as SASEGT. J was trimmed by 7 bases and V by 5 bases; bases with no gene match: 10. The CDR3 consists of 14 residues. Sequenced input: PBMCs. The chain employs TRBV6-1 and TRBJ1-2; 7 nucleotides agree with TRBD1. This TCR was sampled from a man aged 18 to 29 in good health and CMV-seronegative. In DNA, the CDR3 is TGTGCCAGCAGTTCCGGGACAGCAATTCTTGGCTACACCTTC. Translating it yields CASSSGTAILGYTF.